The rows below give T cell receptor beta chains drawn from one sample of a study of cytomegalovirus exposure and HLA in healthy donors. Sequencing used immunoSEQ multiplex PCR; TCRdb keeps in-frame clones, though not all of them. This sample has some 98,000 clones, with about 80% found just once. The specimen sequenced was PBMCs. The receptors shown here come from a human donor in good health. The CDR3 runs from the conserved cysteine through the conserved F or W. Each record gives: J gene, clone size, D gene, V gene, CDR3 DNA, CDR3 protein. A D gene is named only where the DNA matches it firmly. The size field is filled for only some rows; it gives once, few, many or a size class.

>TRBJ1-4|NA|TRBD1|TRBV5-1
TGCGCCAGCAGCTTCGTGGGACAGGCAAGGGAAAAACTGTTTTTT
CASSFVGQAREKLFF
>TRBJ1-5|once|NA|TRBV30
TGTGCCTGGAGTGTTCTTGGCAGGGGTAGCAATCAGCCCCAGCATTTT
CAWSVLGRGSNQPQHF
>TRBJ1-5|NA|TRBD1|TRBV7-2
TGTGCCAGCAGCTTAGGCGACAGGGGGAATCAGCCCCAGCATTTT
CASSLGDRGNQPQHF
>TRBJ1-5|NA|NA|TRBV27
TGTGCCAGCAGTTTATCGCAGGGAAGCAATCAGCCCCAGCATTTT
CASSLSQGSNQPQHF
>TRBJ2-2|NA|NA|TRBV7-2
TGTGCCAGCAGCTCTTTCCAGGGCGGCACCGGGGAGCTGTTTTTT
CASSSFQGGTGELFF
>TRBJ2-7|NA|NA|TRBV4-2
TGTGCCAGCAGCCAAGAATTAGGGGTCTCCTACGAGCAGTACTTC
CASSQELGVSYEQYF
>TRBJ2-3|NA|NA|TRBV18
TGTGCCAGCTCAACGACTAGTTCTGGAGATACGCAGTATTTT
CASSTTSSGDTQYF
>TRBJ1-6|NA|TRBD1|TRBV28
TGTGCCAGCAGGTCTACCGGGACAGCAGGTTCACCCCTCCACTTT
CASRSTGTAGSPLHF
>TRBJ2-3|NA|TRBD1|TRBV19
TGTGCCAGTACTAAAGGGGGCAGGGTACGGCTAAGCACAGATACGCAGTATTTT
CASTKGGRVRLSTDTQYF
>TRBJ1-1|NA|NA|TRBV10-3
TGCGCCATCACGGGACAGAACACTGAAGCTTTCTTT
CAITGQNTEAFF
>TRBJ2-5|few|TRBD2|TRBV7-2
TGTGCCAGCAGCTTAGATCACGGGAGGCAAGAGACCCAGTACTTC
CASSLDHGRQETQYF
>TRBJ2-5|NA|NA|TRBV19
TGTGCCACCCGAGCGGACTCCCAAGAGACCCAGTACTTC
CATRADSQETQYF